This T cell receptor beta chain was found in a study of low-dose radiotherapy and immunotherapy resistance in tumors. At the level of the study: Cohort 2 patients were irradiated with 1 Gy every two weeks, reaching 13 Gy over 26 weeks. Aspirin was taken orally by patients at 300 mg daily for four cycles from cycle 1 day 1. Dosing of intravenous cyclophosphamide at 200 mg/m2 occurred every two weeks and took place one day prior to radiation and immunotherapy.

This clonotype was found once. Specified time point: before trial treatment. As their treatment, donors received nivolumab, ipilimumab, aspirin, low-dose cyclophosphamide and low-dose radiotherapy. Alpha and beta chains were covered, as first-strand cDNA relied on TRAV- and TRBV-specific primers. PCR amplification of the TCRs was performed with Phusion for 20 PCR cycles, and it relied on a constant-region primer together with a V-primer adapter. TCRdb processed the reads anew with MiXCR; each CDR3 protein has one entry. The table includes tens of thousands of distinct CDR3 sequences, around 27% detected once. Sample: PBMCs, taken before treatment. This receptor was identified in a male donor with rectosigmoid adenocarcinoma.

CDR3 region: CSATGGGYNSPLHF. The DNA of the CDR3 is TGCAGTGCAACCGGGGGGGGCTATAATTCACCCCTCCACTTT. The gene calls are TRBV20-1 and TRBJ1-6, with a tentative D call TRBD1 (5 bases). Germline CDR1 and CDR2: DFQATT and SNEGSKA (reference sequence). The CDR3 consists of 14 residues. Trimming pared 6 bases from V and 3 bases from J, leaving 12 bases between.